The present entry profiles one T cell receptor beta chain with its context. V lost 6 bases, J lost 7 bases, and 7 bases stayed unmatched. CDR1 and CDR2 from the germline V gene are MNHEY and SVGAGI. The CDR3 is 14 amino acids. This specimen belongs to a study of Ad26.COV2.S vaccination and SARS-CoV-2 variants. Only in-frame clones appear in the TCRdb table, and some are missing; sequencing was by immunoSEQ multiplex PCR. The repertoire holds about 480,000 clones, with around nine tenths as singletons. Treatment described: around 19 received Ad26.COV2.S at low or high dose, single or two shots; 5 received placebo; per-sample allocation not given. Specimen acquisition occurred on day 63 following the initial vaccine or placebo injection.

Source: peripheral blood, taken in a trial of Ad26.COV2.S vaccine versus placebo. This chain links TRBV6-5 with TRBJ1-5; 9 bases map to TRBD1. The clonotype originates from a person aged 18 to 65 who received the Ad26.COV2.S COVID-19 vaccine or a placebo. CDR3 in DNA: TGTGCCAGCAGCAGGACAGGGGTTGGGCAGCCCCAGCATTTT. Amino acid sequence: CASSRTGVGQPQHF.